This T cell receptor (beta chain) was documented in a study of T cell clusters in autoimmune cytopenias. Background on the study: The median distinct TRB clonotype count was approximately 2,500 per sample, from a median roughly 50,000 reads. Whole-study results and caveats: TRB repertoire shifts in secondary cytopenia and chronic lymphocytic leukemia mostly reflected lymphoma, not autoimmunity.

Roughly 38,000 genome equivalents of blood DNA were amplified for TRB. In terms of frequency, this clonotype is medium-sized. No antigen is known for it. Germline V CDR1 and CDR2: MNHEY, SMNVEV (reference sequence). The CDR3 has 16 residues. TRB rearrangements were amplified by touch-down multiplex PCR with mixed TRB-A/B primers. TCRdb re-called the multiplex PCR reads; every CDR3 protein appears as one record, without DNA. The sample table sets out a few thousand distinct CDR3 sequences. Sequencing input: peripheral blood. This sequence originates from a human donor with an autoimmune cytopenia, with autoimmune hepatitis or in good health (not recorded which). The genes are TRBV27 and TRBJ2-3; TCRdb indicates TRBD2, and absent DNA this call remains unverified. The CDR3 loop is CASSLGGGFGTDTQYF.